This T cell receptor (beta chain) originates from a study of blood T cell repertoires in COVID-19. Germline assignment: CDR1 LGHDT and CDR2 YNNKEL (reference sequence). Trimming removed 2 bases from V and 4 bases from J, with 8 bases in between. The CDR3 runs 13 residues. Generated by immunoSEQ multiplex PCR, the TCRdb table keeps only in-frame clones and is missing some. The sample has about 200,000 clones; approximately 87% are singletons. The source of this sequence is a woman between 70 and 85 years old with acute or convalescent COVID-19. This chain joins TRBV3-1 (or the pseudogene TRBV3-2) and TRBJ2-5; D not certain. What was sequenced was peripheral blood. CDR3 bases: TGTGCCAGCAGCCAACTCTCGGGAGAGACCCAGTACTTC. Protein: CASSQLSGETQYF.